One and the same sample provided the 22 T cell receptor beta chains below, sequenced in a study of vaccination effects on CD4 cells after COVID-19. Expansion of antigen-specific CD4+ T cells with viral peptide pools was carried out by the ViraFEST assay before sequencing. Between days 9 and 11 of culture, CD4+ T cells were separated out. Two doses of BNT162b2 or mRNA-1273 vaccine were administered to participants. Their antigens remain unidentified. Profiled with immunoSEQ multiplex PCR; TCRdb holds only in-frame clones, not every one. The data hold under 40,000 clones, with approximately 76% observed a single time. Source: CD4+ T cells from PBMCs cultured with HCoV-229E spike peptides, taken after COVID-19 vaccination. These receptors all come from a human donor who received a COVID-19 vaccine.

The chain links TRBV5-4 to TRBJ2-1, with D perhaps TRBD2 (6 bases). From germline, CDR1 is SGHNT and CDR2 YYREEE (reference sequence). The V and J ends lost 0 bases and 3 bases respectively, with 10 bases between them. The CDR3 is 15 residues long. The CDR3 loop reads CASSLAGTLYNEQFF. In nucleotides, the CDR3 is TGTGCCAGCAGCTTGGCGGGGACTCTCTACAATGAGCAGTTCTTC.

The chain recombines TRBV10-3 with TRBJ1-5; D is unresolved. The CDR3 runs 15 residues. V was pared by 6 bases and J by 6 bases, with 18 bases between. Germline CDR1 reads ENHRY; CDR2 reads SYGVKD. CDR3 loop: CAISKGRNGGQPQHF. CDR3 in DNA: TGTGCCATCAGCAAAGGGCGGAATGGCGGTCAGCCCCAGCATTTT.

This rearrangement joins TRBV29-1 to TRBJ2-7; either TRBD1 or TRBD2 may supply D (5 bases each). Germline V gene lookup returns CDR1 SQVTM and CDR2 ANQGSEA. The CDR3 runs to 13 residues. V dropped 3 bases and J dropped 5 bases, with 14 bases sitting between them. The CDR3 is CSVEGTGTDEQYF. In nucleotides, the CDR3 is TGCAGCGTTGAGGGGACCGGGACCGACGAGCAGTACTTC.

The chain has TRBV30 and TRBJ1-2; D gene uncertain. The V and J ends lost 1 base and 2 bases respectively, with 14 bases between them. This CDR3 comprises 15 residues. Germline V gene lookup returns CDR1 GTSNPN and CDR2 SVGIG (reference sequence). The CDR3 DNA sequence: TGTGCCTGGAGTGGCAACTGGGGTCGGAACTATGGCTACACCTTC. Translation gives CAWSGNWGRNYGYTF.

The V and J genes are TRBV29-1 and TRBJ1-3; D unresolved. With 8 bases removed from V and 2 bases from J, the gap between germline ends came to 7 bases. CDR3 length: 11 amino acids. Germline loops: CDR1 SQVTM, CDR2 ANQGSEA. Here the CDR3 reads CSIKPGNTIYF. CDR3 in DNA: TGCAGCATAAAGCCTGGAAACACCATATATTTT.

The V call is TRBV12-3 or TRBV12-4, the J call TRBJ2-1; 9 positions agree with TRBD1. The V segment lost 6 bases and the J segment 5 bases; nucleotides outside the gene matches: 2. The length of the CDR3 is 13 residues. This CDR3 reads CASRWTGDNEQFF. The CDR3 DNA reads TGTGCCAGCAGGTGGACAGGGGACAATGAGCAGTTCTTC.

The chain links TRBV3-1 (or the pseudogene TRBV3-2) to TRBJ2-4; the D gene is possibly TRBD2 (6 bases). The CDR3 runs to 15 residues. Trimming removed 1 base from V and 6 bases from J, with 13 bases in between. Looked up from germline, CDR1 is LGHDT and CDR2 is YNNKEL (reference sequence). CDR3 DNA: TGTGCCAGCAGCCAAGTCGGCGGGGCGAGAAACATTCAGTACTTC. Encoded protein: CASSQVGGARNIQYF.

This sequence joins TRBV13 and TRBJ1-3; no reliable D call. V was pared by 3 bases and J by 6 bases, with 3 bases between. There are 11 residues in the CDR3. Germline V gives CDR1 PRHDT, CDR2 FYEKMQ (reference sequence). CDR3 region: CASSLLNTIYF. Written as DNA, the CDR3 is TGTGCCAGCAGCTTGCTAAACACCATATATTTT.

CDR3 coding DNA: TGTGCCAGCAGTTACTCGAGCGGGCTCGCATACGAGCAGTACTTC. As protein: CASSYSSGLAYEQYF. The chain recombines TRBV6-5 with TRBJ2-7; D might be TRBD2 (6 bases). CDR3 length: 15 residues. V was pared by 0 bases and J by 4 bases, with 13 bases between. CDR1 is MNHEY and CDR2 is SVGAGI in the germline V gene.

The rearrangement joins TRBV7-6 to TRBJ1-6, with D unclear. CDR3 size: 15 residues. Germline V gene data show CDR1 as SGHVS and CDR2 as FNYEAQ. Trimming pared 1 base from V and 8 bases from J, leaving 12 bases between. DNA of the CDR3: TGTGCCAGCAGCTTAGATGCAAGGACTGATTCACCCCTCCACTTT. The encoded protein is CASSLDARTDSPLHF.

The chain links TRBV19 to TRBJ1-6, with D maybe TRBD1 (5 bases). Trimming left V 6 bases short and J 8 bases short, with 14 bases between. CDR1 and CDR2 (germline): LNHDA, SQIVND (reference sequence). This CDR3 is 14 amino acids long. CDR3 coding DNA: TGTGCCAGTAGCAGGCCAGGGAGTGATTCACCCCTCCACTTT. It codes for CASSRPGSDSPLHF.

This chain links TRBV19 with TRBJ2-2; D remains ambiguous. In germline, CDR1 is LNHDA, CDR2 SQIVND (reference sequence). V was clipped by 2 bases and J by 1 base, with 11 bases between them. The CDR3 sequence is 16 residues long. CDR3 amino acids: CASSISRTRNTGELFF. The CDR3 bases are TGTGCCAGTAGTATAAGTAGGACGAGGAACACCGGGGAGCTGTTTTTT.

This chain uses TRBV6-1 with TRBJ1-1; no clear D gene. V dropped 2 bases and J dropped 4 bases, with 11 bases sitting between them. CDR1 is MNHNS and CDR2 is SASEGT in the germline V gene. CDR3 length: 14 residues. The DNA for the CDR3 is TGTGCCAGCAGTGAAAGAGGGATGGGCACTGAAGCTTTCTTT. The encoded protein is CASSERGMGTEAFF.

The V and J genes are TRBV19 and TRBJ1-5; D gene unclear. V shed 3 bases and J shed 2 bases, with 8 bases lying between them. The CDR3 covers 14 residues. Germline-derived CDR1 and CDR2 are LNHDA and SQIVND (reference sequence). CDR3 nucleotide sequence: TGTGCCAGTAGTATGGTGGGAGGCAATCAGCCCCAGCATTTT. Its translation is CASSMVGGNQPQHF.

Remarks on this clone: At one end, the junction sequence differs from germline, possibly due to a read error. The CDR3 loop reads CASSQVGAGGPNF. In DNA, the CDR3 is TGTGCCAGCAGCCAAGTTGGGGCGGGAGGGCCTAATTTC. The rearrangement links TRBV4-2 to TRBJ2-7; TRBD2 matches at 9 bases. Germline lookup yields CDR1 LGHNA and CDR2 YNFKEQ. The CDR3 runs to 13 residues.

This clone was seen a handful of times. This chain links TRBV7-9 with TRBJ1-3; D remains ambiguous. Per germline, CDR1 SEHNR and CDR2 FQNEAQ (reference sequence). Trimming left V 1 base short and J 0 bases short, with 10 bases between. This CDR3 has 16 amino acids. In nucleotides, the CDR3 is TGTGCCAGCAGCTTAGGTCTGGTTAGCTCTGGAAACACCATATATTTT. As protein: CASSLGLVSSGNTIYF.

The chain recombines TRBV11-2 with TRBJ1-5; 8 bases are shared with TRBD1. Germline lookup yields CDR1 SGHAT and CDR2 FQNNGV. J lost 5 bases, V lost 5 bases, and 8 bases had no gene match. The CDR3 consists of 15 residues. The CDR3 reads CASSARQGSHQPQHF. The CDR3 coding sequence is TGTGCCAGCAGCGCTAGACAGGGGAGCCATCAGCCCCAGCATTTT.

A note on this clone: Other nucleotide sequences from this sample produce the same CDR3. The chain is built from TRBV4-1 and TRBJ2-7, with TRBD2 matching 10 bases. The CDR3 sequence is 15 residues long. Germline V gene data show CDR1 as MGHRA and CDR2 as YSYEKL. Losses at the gene ends were 3 bases for V and 3 bases for J; bases not matched to a gene: 5. CDR3 sequence reads: CASSHQRGGLYEQYF. CDR3 nucleotide sequence: TGCGCCAGCAGCCACCAGCGGGGGGGCCTCTACGAGCAGTACTTC.

DNA for the CDR3: TGTGCCAGCTCACCACCAAGCACAGATACGCAGTATTTT. It specifies CASSPPSTDTQYF. J is TRBJ2-3 and V is TRBV18; D is ambiguous. Germline V CDR1 and CDR2: KGHSH, LQKENI. The germline V and J ends were trimmed by 0 bases and 0 bases, with 1 base remaining between them. This CDR3 comprises 13 residues.

This clone turned up a few times. The chain couples TRBV19 to TRBJ2-6; D is undetermined. The CDR3 consists of 15 residues. V was shortened by 5 bases and J by 0 bases, with 8 bases between the two germline ends. CDR1 LNHDA and CDR2 SQIVND come from the germline V gene (reference sequence). The CDR3 loop is CASSSWTSGANVLTF. CDR3 coding DNA: TGTGCCAGTAGTTCGTGGACCTCTGGGGCCAACGTCCTGACTTTC.

This chain links TRBV7-2 with TRBJ2-7, with 10 bases aligning to TRBD1. Germline V gene sequence: CDR1 SGHTA, CDR2 FQGNSA. The CDR3 spans 15 residues. V was pared by 5 bases and J by 1 base, with 5 bases of the junction left unmatched. CDR3 residues: CASSILGQGSYEQYF. The DNA of the CDR3 is TGTGCCAGCAGCATCCTGGGACAGGGGTCCTACGAGCAGTACTTC.

The chain uses TRBV29-1 and TRBJ2-3, with TRBD2 identical over 7 bases. The CDR3 totals 13 residues. Germline CDR1 reads SQVTM; CDR2 reads ANQGSEA. V was clipped by 6 bases and J by 2 bases; unmatched bases: 5. CDR3: CSVRGRATDTQYF. The CDR3 bases are TGCAGCGTCCGAGGGAGGGCCACAGATACGCAGTATTTT.